The sequence of this T cell receptor beta chain was determined in a study of blood T cells in healthy people across ages. Primers used in a second PCR of roughly 6 to 12 cycles were a sample-barcoded 5' primer and a J-beta primer mix. MiXCR, run by TCRdb on the 5' RACE reads, gives a single entry per CDR3 protein. The table has roughly 1,700,000 distinct CDR3 sequences, roughly 30% seen once; the top ten hold 7.7%. The CDR3 has 13 residues. Per the germline V gene, CDR1 is MGHRA and CDR2 is YSYEKL. This clonotype appeared many times. This TCR was recovered from a woman aged 30 to 39 in good health. Sequencing used blood. The chain uses TRBV4-1 and TRBJ2-4, with D hard to call. The closer fit of TRBJ2-7 to the DNA end suggests the J call may be wrong. The CDR3 nucleotides read TGCGCCAGCAGCCACGATTCAGGCAACGAGCAGTACTTC. Protein product: CASSHDSGNEQYF.